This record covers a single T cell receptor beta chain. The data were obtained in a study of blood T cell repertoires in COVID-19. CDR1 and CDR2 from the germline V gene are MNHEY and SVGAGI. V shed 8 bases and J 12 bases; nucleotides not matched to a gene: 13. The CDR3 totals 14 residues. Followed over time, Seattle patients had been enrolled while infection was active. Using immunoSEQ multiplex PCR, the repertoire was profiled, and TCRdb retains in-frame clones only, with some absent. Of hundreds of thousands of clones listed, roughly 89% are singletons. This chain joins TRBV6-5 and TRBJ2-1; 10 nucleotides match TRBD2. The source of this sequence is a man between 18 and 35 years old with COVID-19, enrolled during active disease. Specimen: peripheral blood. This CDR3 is CASQLAGPSQGQFF. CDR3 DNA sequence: TGTGCCAGCCAACTAGCGGGGCCCTCTCAAGGGCAGTTCTTC.